This entry lists 16 T cell receptor beta chains sequenced from one sample in a study of Ad26.COV2.S vaccination and SARS-CoV-2 variants. The treatment here: roughly 19 received Ad26.COV2.S at low or high dose, single or two shots; five or six received placebo; per-sample allocation not given. Samples came from day 63 after the first vaccine or placebo injection. Produced via immunoSEQ multiplex PCR; TCRdb's table is partial and in-frame only. The table includes fewer than 500,000 clones, 90% detected once. The material was peripheral blood, obtained in a trial of Ad26.COV2.S vaccine versus placebo. All receptors come from a person aged 18-65 years who received the Ad26.COV2.S COVID-19 vaccine or a placebo.

V is TRBV28 and J is TRBJ2-5; D is possibly TRBD1 (6 bases). This CDR3 is 16 amino acids long. The V and J ends lost 2 bases and 3 bases respectively, with 16 bases between them. Germline V gene sequence: CDR1 MDHEN, CDR2 SYDVKM. The CDR3 DNA sequence: TGTGCCAGCAGTTTACCCGGGACAAATTTTAAAGAGACCCAGTACTTC. It is translated as CASSLPGTNFKETQYF.

This clone has more than one count but fewer than ten. The rearrangement joins TRBV2 to TRBJ1-2, with 9 positions matching TRBD1. Trimming cost V 5 bases and J 7 bases; bases outside gene matches: 5. The CDR3 extends over 13 amino acids. Germline CDR1 SNHLY, CDR2 FYNNEI. The DNA of the CDR3 is TGTGCCAGCAGTCCGGGACAGGGTTCTGGCTACACCTTC. This gives the protein CASSPGQGSGYTF. The variable domain in full, completed from reference TRBV2 and TRBJ1-2, reads EPEVTQTPSHQVTQMGQEVILRCVPISNHLYFYWYRQILGQKVEFLVSFYNNEISEKSEIFDDQFSVERPDGSNFTLKIRSTKLEDSAMYFCASSPGQGSGYTFGSGTRLTVV.

There are a few counts of this clone. CDR3 sequence: CASKGTVTYEQYF. CDR3 nucleotide sequence: TGTGCCAGCAAAGGGACGGTAACCTACGAGCAGTACTTC. The chain has TRBV7-9 and TRBJ2-7, with D tentatively TRBD1 or TRBD2 (5 bases each). CDR1 SEHNR and CDR2 FQNEAQ come from the germline V gene (reference sequence). The CDR3 is made up of 13 amino acids. V was shortened by 7 bases and J by 2 bases, with 12 bases between the two germline ends.

The chain uses TRBV6-5 and TRBJ2-7, with 14 bases identical to TRBD2. Trimming removed 6 bases from V and 2 bases from J; junction bases left unmatched: 3. Germline values: CDR1 MNHEY, CDR2 SVGAGI. The CDR3 is 15 residues long. Here the CDR3 DNA reads TGTGCCAGCAGCCGGGGACTAGCGGGAGCCTACGAGCAGTACTTC. Its protein is CASSRGLAGAYEQYF.

The chain has TRBV6-5 and TRBJ1-1; D not resolved. The V gene lost 0 bases and the J gene lost 2 bases, with 7 bases spanning the gap. In germline, CDR1 is MNHEY, CDR2 SVGAGI. The CDR3 covers 14 residues. The CDR3 sequence is CASSYSGANTEAFF. The CDR3 DNA reads as TGTGCCAGCAGTTACTCGGGAGCCAACACTGAAGCTTTCTTT.

For the CDR3, the DNA is TGTGCCTGGAGTCCCAGCGGGAGGGCCCCAATGATCGATGAGCAGTTCTTC. This encodes CAWSPSGRAPMIDEQFF. V and J are TRBV30 and TRBJ2-1, with TRBD2 matching 10 bases. The V segment lost 2 bases and the J segment 8 bases; nucleotides outside the gene matches: 15. The CDR3 sequence is 17 residues long. Per the germline V gene, CDR1 is GTSNPN and CDR2 is SVGIG (reference sequence).

CDR3 residues: CASRPRRTPYEQYF. In DNA, the CDR3 is TGTGCCAGCAGACCTCGGCGCACACCCTACGAGCAGTACTTC. The chain combines TRBV7-8 with TRBJ2-7; D remains unclear. The V end was cut by 6 bases, the J end by 2 bases, with 14 bases between. Germline V gene sequence: CDR1 SGHVS, CDR2 FQNEAQ. CDR3 length: 14 amino acids.

The chain links TRBV29-1 to TRBJ2-2, with D perhaps TRBD1 or TRBD2 (6 bases each). CDR3 length equals 12 residues. Germline lookup yields CDR1 SQVTM and CDR2 ANQGSEA. V lost 4 bases and J lost 8, with 11 bases in between. The CDR3 reads CSVVGGTGELFF. CDR3 nucleotide sequence: TGCAGCGTTGTTGGAGGGACAGGGGAGCTGTTTTTT.

The chain is built from TRBV7-2 and TRBJ2-3; weak D call: TRBD2 (6 bases). Per germline, CDR1 SGHTA and CDR2 FQGNSA. Trimming removed 4 bases from V and 1 base from J, with 12 bases in between. The CDR3 length is 15 residues. The CDR3 loop is CASSYRLGGTDTQYF. CDR3 in DNA: TGTGCCAGCAGCTACCGACTAGGAGGCACAGATACGCAGTATTTT.

CDR3 protein: CASGLVGLAGNTGELFF. The CDR3 nucleotides read TGTGCTAGTGGTTTGGTAGGCCTAGCGGGGAACACCGGGGAGCTGTTTTTT. This chain connects TRBV12-5 to TRBJ2-2, with TRBD2 identical over 8 bases. Unmatched junction bases numbered 4, after V lost 0 bases and J lost 1 base. The CDR3 has 17 residues. The germline CDR1 and CDR2 sequences are LGHNT and FRNRAP.

This clone has a single count. This sequence joins TRBV6-5 and TRBJ2-7, with 13 bases identical to TRBD2. The CDR3 runs 13 residues. The V segment lost 9 bases and the J segment 3 bases; nucleotides outside the gene matches: 2. Germline V gene data show CDR1 as MNHEY and CDR2 as SVGAGI. In nucleotides, the CDR3 is TGTGCCAGTCGGACTAGCGGGAGCTACGAGCAGTACTTC. This sequence encodes CASRTSGSYEQYF.

V usage is TRBV24-1 and J usage is TRBJ2-1, with 7 bases identical to TRBD1. The germline V gene has CDR1 KGHDR and CDR2 SFDVKD. The CDR3 extends over 16 amino acids. V lost 3 bases to trimming and J lost 0 bases; unmatched junction nucleotides: 4. CDR3 residues: CATSDRGRPSYNEQFF. CDR3 nucleotide sequence: TGTGCCACCAGTGATAGGGGGCGACCCTCCTACAATGAGCAGTTCTTC.

This chain links TRBV4-3 with TRBJ1-5; TRBD1 might be the D (6 bases). This CDR3 comprises 17 residues. In germline, CDR1 is LGHNA, CDR2 YSLEER. The V end was cut by 0 bases, the J end by 5 bases, with 17 bases between. CDR3 loop: CASSQDWSRGRDQPQHF. Written as DNA, the CDR3 is TGCGCCAGCAGCCAAGATTGGAGCAGGGGCCGGGATCAGCCCCAGCATTTT.

The chain recombines TRBV27 with TRBJ2-7; D not resolved. The CDR3 spans 14 residues. The V end lost 1 base, the J end lost 2 bases, and 9 bases lay between the germline ends. Germline CDR1 and CDR2: MNHEY and SMNVEV (reference sequence). CDR3 amino acids: CASSLLGIPYEQYF. The CDR3 DNA is TGTGCCAGCAGTTTATTGGGCATCCCCTACGAGCAGTACTTC.

This chain connects TRBV7-9 to TRBJ1-3; tentative D call: TRBD1 (5 bases). Germline CDR1 is SEHNR and CDR2 is FQNEAQ (reference sequence). Between the trimmed V and J ends, which lost 3 bases and 0 bases, there was a span of 21 bases. This CDR3 is 19 amino acids long. The CDR3 reads CASSLGVGGSLYSGNTIYF. The CDR3 DNA reads TGTGCCAGCAGCTTGGGGGTCGGGGGGAGCCTCTACTCTGGAAACACCATATATTTT.

This clone has a single count. The rearrangement joins TRBV5-5 to TRBJ2-7; D unclear. Germline CDR1 SGHKS, CDR2 YYEKEE (reference sequence). This CDR3 has 14 amino acids. Trimming left V 4 bases short and J 7 bases short, with 18 bases between. Here the CDR3 DNA reads TGTGCCAGCAGCCGAACTGTCCCAAATTTGGAGCAGTACTTC. This gives the protein CASSRTVPNLEQYF.